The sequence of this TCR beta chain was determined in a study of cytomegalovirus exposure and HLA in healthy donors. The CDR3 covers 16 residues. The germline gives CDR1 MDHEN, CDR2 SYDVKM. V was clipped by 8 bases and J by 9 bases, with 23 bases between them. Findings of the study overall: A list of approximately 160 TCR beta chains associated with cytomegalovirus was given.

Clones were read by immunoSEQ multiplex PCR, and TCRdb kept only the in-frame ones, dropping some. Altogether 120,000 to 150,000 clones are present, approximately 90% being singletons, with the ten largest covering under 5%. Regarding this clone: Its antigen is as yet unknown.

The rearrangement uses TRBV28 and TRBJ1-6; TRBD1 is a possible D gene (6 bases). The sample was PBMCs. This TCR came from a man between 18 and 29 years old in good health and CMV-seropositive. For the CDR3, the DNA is TGTGCCAGCGGACTAGACAGGAGCCGAGTTCGTTCACCCCTCCACTTT. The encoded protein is CASGLDRSRVRSPLHF.